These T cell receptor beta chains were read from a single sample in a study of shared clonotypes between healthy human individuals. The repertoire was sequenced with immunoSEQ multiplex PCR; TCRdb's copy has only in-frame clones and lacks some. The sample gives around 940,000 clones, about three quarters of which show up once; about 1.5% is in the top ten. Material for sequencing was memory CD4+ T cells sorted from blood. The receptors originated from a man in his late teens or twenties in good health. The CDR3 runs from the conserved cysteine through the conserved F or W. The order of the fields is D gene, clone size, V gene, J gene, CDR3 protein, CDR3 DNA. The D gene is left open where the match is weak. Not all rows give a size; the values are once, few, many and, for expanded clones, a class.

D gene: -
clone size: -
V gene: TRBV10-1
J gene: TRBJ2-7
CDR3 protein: CASSESAGPYEQYF
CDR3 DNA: TGCGCCAGCAGTGAGTCGGCAGGACCCTACGAGCAGTACTTC

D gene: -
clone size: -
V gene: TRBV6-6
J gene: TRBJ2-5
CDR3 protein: CASSYSRGAETQYF
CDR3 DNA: TGTGCCAGCAGTTACTCGAGGGGGGCAGAGACCCAGTACTTC

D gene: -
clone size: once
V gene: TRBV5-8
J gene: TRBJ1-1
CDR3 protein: CASSFRGSNTEAFF
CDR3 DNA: TGTGCCAGCAGCTTCAGGGGATCCAACACTGAAGCTTTCTTT

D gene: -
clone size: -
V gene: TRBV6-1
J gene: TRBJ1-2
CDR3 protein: CASSEWGRTFPYGYTF
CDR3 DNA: TGTGCCAGCAGTGAGTGGGGCAGAACCTTCCCTTATGGCTACACCTTC

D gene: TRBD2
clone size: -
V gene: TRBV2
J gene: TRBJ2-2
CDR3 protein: CASSAGLADTGELFF
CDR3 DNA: TGTGCCAGCAGTGCGGGACTAGCGGACACCGGGGAGCTGTTTTTT

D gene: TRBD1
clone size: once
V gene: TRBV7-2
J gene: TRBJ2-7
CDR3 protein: CASSSGQGSAYEQYF
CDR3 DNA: TGTGCCAGCAGCTCCGGACAGGGGTCGGCCTACGAGCAGTACTTC

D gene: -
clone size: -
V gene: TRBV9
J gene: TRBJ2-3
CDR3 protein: CASSWGFSDTQYF
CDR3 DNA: TGTGCCAGTTCATGGGGGTTTTCAGATACGCAGTATTTT

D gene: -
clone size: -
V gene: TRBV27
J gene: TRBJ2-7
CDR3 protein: CASSTRTGASYEQYF
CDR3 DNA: TGTGCCAGCAGTACCAGGACGGGAGCTTCCTACGAGCAGTACTTC

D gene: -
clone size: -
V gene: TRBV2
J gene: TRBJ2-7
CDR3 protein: CASLQALSYEQYF
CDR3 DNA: TGTGCCAGTTTACAGGCGTTATCCTACGAGCAGTACTTC

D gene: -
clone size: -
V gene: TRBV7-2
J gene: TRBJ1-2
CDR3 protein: CASSLEVGYGYTF
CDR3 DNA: TGTGCCAGCAGCTTAGAGGTCGGCTATGGCTACACCTTC

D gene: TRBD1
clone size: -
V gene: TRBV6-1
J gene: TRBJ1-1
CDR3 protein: CASSGRQGSEAFF
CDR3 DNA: TGTGCCAGCAGTGGCCGACAGGGGTCTGAAGCTTTCTTT

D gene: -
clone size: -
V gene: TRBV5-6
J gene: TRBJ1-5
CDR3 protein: CASSLICQPQHF
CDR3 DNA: TGTGCCAGCAGCTTAATCTGTCAGCCCCAGCATTTT

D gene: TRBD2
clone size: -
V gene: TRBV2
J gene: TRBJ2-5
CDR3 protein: CASKAGGTETQYF
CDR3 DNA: TGTGCCAGCAAGGCGGGGGGCACGGAGACCCAGTACTTC

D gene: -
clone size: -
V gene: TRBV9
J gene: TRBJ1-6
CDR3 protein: CASSPGSTRGNSPLHF
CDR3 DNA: TGTGCCAGCAGCCCTGGGAGTACTAGGGGGAATTCACCCCTCCACTTT

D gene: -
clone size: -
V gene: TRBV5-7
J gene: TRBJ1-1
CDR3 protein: CASSLIRDTEAFF
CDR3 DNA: TGTGCCAGCAGCTTGATCAGGGACACTGAAGCTTTCTTT

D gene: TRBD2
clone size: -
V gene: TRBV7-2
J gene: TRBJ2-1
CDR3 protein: CASSYRSPSGTSGSNEQFF
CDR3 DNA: TGTGCCAGCAGCTACAGGTCCCCGTCCGGGACTAGCGGGAGCAATGAGCAGTTCTTC

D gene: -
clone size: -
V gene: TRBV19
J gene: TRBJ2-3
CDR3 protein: CASGDRWGTQYF
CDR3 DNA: TGTGCCAGTGGGGACCGGTGGGGTACGCAGTATTTT

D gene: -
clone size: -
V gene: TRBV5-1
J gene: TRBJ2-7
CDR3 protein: CASSLAEGYEQYF
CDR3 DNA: TGCGCCAGCAGCTTGGCCGAGGGCTACGAGCAGTACTTC

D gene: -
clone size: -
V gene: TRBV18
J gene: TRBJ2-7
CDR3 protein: CASSPDSLSHEQYF
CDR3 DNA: TGTGCCAGCTCACCGGACAGCCTCTCGCACGAGCAGTACTTC

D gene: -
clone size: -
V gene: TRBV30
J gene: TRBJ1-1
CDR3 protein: CAWSSNLNTEAFF
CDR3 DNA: TGTGCCTGGAGCTCCAATTTGAACACTGAAGCTTTCTTT

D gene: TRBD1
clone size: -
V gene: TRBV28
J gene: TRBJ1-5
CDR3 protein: CASGDRGGNQPQHF
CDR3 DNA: TGTGCCAGCGGGGACAGGGGAGGCAATCAGCCCCAGCATTTT

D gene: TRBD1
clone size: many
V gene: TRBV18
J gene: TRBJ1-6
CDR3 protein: CASSRRDSNSPLHF
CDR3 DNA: TGTGCCAGCTCGCGCCGGGACAGCAATTCACCCCTCCACTTT

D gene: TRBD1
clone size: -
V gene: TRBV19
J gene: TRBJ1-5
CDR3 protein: CASSGQGGNQPQHF
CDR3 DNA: TGTGCCAGTAGTGGACAGGGCGGCAATCAGCCCCAGCATTTT

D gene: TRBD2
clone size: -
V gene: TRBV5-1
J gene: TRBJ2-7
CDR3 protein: CASRPAGWEGEQYF
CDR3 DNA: TGCGCCAGCAGACCCGCTGGGTGGGAGGGCGAGCAGTACTTC

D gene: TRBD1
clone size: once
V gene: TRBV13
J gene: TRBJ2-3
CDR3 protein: CASSQTGQFFTDTQYF
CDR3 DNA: TGTGCCAGCAGTCAGACGGGACAGTTCTTCACAGATACGCAGTATTTT

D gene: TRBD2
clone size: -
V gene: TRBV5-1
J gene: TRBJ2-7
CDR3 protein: CASSAGTSGGAYEQYF
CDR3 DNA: TGCGCCAGCAGCGCCGGGACTAGCGGGGGGGCCTACGAGCAGTACTTC

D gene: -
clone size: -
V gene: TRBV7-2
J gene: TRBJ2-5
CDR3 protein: CASSSHLVVTQYF
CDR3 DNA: TGTGCCAGCAGCTCCCATCTAGTGGTGACCCAGTACTTC

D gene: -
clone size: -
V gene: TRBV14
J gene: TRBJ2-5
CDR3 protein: CASSQVSGSWVETQYF
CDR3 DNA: TGTGCCAGCAGCCAAGTGTCCGGGAGTTGGGTAGAGACCCAGTACTTC

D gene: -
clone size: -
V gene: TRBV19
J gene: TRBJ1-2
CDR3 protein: CASSIANPRDGYTF
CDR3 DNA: TGTGCCAGTAGTATCGCCAACCCACGGGATGGCTACACCTTC

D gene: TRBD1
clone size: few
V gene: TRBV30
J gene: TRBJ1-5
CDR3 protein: CAWKRQGINQPQHF
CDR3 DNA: TGTGCCTGGAAGAGACAGGGGATCAATCAGCCCCAGCATTTT

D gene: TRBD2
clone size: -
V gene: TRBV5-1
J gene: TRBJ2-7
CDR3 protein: CASSDGGALNEQYF
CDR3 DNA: TGCGCCAGCAGCGACGGGGGGGCCCTCAACGAGCAGTACTTC

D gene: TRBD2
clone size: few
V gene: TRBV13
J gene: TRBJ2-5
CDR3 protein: CASSSLLGSGVGETQYF
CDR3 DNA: TGTGCCAGCAGCTCCCTCTTGGGTAGCGGGGTAGGGGAGACCCAGTACTTC

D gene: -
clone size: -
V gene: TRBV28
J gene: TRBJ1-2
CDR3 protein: CASRLNYGYTF
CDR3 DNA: TGTGCCAGCCGATTAAACTATGGCTACACCTTC

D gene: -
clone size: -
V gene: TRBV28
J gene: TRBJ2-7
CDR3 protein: CASKLGGALEQYF
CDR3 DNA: TGTGCCAGCAAGTTGGGGGGGGCCCTGGAGCAGTACTTC

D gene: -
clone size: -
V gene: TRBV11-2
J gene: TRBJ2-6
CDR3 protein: CASSLRRQYSGANVLTF
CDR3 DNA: TGTGCCAGCAGCTTACGGCGACAGTACTCTGGGGCCAACGTCCTGACTTTC

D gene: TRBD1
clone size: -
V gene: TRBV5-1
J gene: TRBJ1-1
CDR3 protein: CASSHAVGQLTEAFF
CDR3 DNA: TGCGCCAGCAGCCACGCCGTGGGACAGTTGACTGAAGCTTTCTTT

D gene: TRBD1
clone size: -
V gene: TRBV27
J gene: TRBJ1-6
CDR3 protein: CASCLGTGNSPLHF
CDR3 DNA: TGTGCCAGCTGCCTTGGGACAGGGAATTCACCCCTCCACTTT

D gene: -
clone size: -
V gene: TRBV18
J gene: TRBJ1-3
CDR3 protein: CASSRSGSSGNTIYF
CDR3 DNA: TGTGCCAGCTCACGTTCCGGGTCCTCTGGAAACACCATATATTTT

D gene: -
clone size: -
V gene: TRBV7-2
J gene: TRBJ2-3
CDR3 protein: CASSLVLLFSTDTQYF
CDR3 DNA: TGTGCCAGCAGCTTAGTTCTTTTATTTAGCACAGATACGCAGTATTTT

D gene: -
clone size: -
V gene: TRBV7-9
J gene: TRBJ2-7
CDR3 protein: CASSTGFGYEQYF
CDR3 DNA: TGTGCCAGCAGCACAGGGTTCGGCTACGAGCAGTACTTC

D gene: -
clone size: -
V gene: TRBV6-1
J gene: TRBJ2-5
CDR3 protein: CASSGGGLGAGQKTQYF
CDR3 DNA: TGTGCCAGCAGTGGGGGGGGGTTAGGAGCTGGACAGAAGACCCAGTACTTC

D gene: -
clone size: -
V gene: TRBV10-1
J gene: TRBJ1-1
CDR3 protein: CASSATSQGTEAFF
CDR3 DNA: TGCGCCAGCAGTGCCACATCTCAGGGAACTGAAGCTTTCTTT

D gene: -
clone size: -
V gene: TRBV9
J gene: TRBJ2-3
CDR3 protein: CASSVRTSTDTQYF
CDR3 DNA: TGTGCCAGCAGCGTAAGGACTAGCACAGATACGCAGTATTTT

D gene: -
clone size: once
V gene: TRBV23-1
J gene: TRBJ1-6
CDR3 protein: CASSRTHRDRIGSPLHF
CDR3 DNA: TGCGCCAGCAGTCGGACCCACCGCGACAGGATAGGCTCACCCCTCCACTTT

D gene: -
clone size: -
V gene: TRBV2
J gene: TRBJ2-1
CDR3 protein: CASTLDRHNEQFF
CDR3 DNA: TGTGCCAGCACTTTAGACCGTCACAATGAGCAGTTCTTC

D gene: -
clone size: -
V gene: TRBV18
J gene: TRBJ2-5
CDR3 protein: CASSSRNQETQYF
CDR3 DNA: TGTGCCAGCTCATCACGTAACCAAGAGACCCAGTACTTC

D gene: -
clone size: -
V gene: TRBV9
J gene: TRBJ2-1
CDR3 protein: CASSALGGPYNEQFF
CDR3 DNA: TGTGCCAGCAGCGCCCTGGGGGGACCCTACAATGAGCAGTTCTTC

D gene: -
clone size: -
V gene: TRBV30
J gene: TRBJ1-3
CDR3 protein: CAWAEGGTSGWNTIYF
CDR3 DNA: TGTGCCTGGGCGGAGGGCGGGACAAGTGGCTGGAACACCATATATTTT

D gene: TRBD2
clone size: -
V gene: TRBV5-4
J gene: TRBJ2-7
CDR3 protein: CASSLEEAGGLHEQYF
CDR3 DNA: TGTGCCAGCAGCTTAGAAGAGGCGGGAGGGTTGCACGAGCAGTACTTC

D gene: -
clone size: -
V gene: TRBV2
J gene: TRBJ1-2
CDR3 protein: CASSEALTGLGYTF
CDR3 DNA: TGTGCCAGCAGTGAAGCGTTAACAGGGTTAGGCTACACCTTC

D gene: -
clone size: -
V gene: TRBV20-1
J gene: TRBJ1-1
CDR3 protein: CSARVLKAFF
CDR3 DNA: TGCAGTGCTAGAGTCCTAAAAGCTTTCTTT

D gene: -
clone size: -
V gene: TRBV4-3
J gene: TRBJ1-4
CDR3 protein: CASSQGATTNEKLFF
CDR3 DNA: TGCGCCAGCAGCCAAGGGGCCACAACTAATGAAAAACTGTTTTTT